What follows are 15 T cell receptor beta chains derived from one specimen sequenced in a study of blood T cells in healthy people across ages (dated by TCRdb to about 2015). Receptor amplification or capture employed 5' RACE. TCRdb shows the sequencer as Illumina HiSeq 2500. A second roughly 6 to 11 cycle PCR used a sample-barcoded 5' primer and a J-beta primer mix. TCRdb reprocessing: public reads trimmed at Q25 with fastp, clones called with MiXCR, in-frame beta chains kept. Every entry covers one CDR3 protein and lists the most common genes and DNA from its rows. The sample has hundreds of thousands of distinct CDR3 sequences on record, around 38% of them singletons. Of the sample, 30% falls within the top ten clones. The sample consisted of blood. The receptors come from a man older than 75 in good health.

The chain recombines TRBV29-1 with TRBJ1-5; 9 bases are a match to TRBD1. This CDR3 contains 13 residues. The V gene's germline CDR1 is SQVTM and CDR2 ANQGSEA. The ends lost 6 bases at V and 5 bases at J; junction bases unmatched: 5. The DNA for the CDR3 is TGCAGCGTCACACAGGGGGCTCATCAGCCCCAGCATTTT. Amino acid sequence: CSVTQGAHQPQHF.

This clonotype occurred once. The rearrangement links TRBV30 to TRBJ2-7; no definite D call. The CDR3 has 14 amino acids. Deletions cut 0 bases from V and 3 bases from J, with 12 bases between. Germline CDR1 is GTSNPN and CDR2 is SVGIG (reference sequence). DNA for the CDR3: TGTGCCTGGAGTGTACGCGGTCCCGGCTACGAGCAGTACTTC. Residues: CAWSVRGPGYEQYF.

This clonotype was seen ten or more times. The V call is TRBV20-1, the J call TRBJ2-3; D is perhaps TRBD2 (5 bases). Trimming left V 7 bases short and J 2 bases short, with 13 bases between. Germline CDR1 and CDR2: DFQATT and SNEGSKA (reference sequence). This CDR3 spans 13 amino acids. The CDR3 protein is CSGIGLITDTQYF. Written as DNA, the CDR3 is TGCAGTGGGATCGGACTTATCACAGATACGCAGTATTTT.

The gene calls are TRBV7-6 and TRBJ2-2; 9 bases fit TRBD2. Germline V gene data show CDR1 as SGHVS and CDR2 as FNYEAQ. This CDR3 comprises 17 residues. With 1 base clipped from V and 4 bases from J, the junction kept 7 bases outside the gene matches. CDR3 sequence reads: CASSLGRTSVATGELFF. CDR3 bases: TGTGCCAGCAGCTTAGGTCGGACTAGCGTCGCCACCGGGGAGCTGTTTTTT.

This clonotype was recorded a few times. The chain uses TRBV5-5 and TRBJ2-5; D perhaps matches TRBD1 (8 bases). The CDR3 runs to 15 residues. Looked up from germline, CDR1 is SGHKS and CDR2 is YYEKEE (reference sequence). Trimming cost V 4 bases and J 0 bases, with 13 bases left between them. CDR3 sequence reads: CASSHRGGYQETQYF. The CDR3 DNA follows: TGTGCCAGCAGCCACAGGGGGGGGTACCAAGAGACCCAGTACTTC.

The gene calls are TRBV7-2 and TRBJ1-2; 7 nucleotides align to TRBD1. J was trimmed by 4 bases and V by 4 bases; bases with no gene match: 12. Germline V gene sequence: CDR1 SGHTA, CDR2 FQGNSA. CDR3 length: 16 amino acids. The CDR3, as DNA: TGTGCCAGCAGCTATAGGAGGGGAAACAGGGGCTATGGCTACACCTTC. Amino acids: CASSYRRGNRGYGYTF.

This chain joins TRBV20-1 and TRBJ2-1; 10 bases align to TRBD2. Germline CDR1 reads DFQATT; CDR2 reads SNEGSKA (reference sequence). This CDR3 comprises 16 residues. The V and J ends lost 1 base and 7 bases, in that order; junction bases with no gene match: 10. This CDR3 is CSARGLAGDGRNEQFF. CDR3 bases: TGCAGTGCTAGAGGGCTAGCGGGAGATGGTAGAAATGAGCAGTTCTTC.

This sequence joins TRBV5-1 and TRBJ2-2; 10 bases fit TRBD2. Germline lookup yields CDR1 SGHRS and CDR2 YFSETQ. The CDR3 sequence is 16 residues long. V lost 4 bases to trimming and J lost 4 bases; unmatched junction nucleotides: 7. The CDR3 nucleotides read TGCGCCAGCAGCCCGTCCACTAGCGGGGTCACCGGGGAGCTGTTTTTT. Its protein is CASSPSTSGVTGELFF.

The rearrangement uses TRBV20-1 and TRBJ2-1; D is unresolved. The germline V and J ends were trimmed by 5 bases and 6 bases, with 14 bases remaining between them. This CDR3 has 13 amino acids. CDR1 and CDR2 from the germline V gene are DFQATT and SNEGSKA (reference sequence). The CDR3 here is CSARLAVANEQFF. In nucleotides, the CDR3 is TGCAGTGCTCGCCTCGCCGTAGCCAATGAGCAGTTCTTC.

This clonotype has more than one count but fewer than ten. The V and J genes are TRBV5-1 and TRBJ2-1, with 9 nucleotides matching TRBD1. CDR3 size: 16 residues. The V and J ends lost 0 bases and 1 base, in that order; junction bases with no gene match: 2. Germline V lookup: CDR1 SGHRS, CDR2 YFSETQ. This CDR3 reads CASSLVGTGSYNEQFF. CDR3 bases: TGCGCCAGCAGCTTGGTGGGGACAGGGTCCTACAATGAGCAGTTCTTC.

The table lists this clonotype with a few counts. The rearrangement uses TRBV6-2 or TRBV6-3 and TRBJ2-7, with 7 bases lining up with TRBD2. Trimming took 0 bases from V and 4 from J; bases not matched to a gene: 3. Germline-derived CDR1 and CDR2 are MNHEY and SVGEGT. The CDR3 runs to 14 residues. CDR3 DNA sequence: TGTGCCAGCAGTTACTCCGGGGAGGGGTACGAGCAGTACTTC. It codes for CASSYSGEGYEQYF.

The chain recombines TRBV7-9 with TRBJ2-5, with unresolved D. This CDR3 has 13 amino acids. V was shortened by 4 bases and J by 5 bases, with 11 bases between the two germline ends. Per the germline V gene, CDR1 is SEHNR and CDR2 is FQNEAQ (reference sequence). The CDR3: CASSSKGDETQYF. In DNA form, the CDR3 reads TGTGCCAGCAGCTCTAAGGGCGACGAGACCCAGTACTTC. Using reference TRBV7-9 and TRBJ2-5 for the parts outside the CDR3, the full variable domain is DTGVSQNPRHKITKRGQNVTFRCDPISEHNRLYWYRQTLGQGPEFLTYFQNEAQLEKSRLLSDRFSAERPKGSFSTLEIQRTEQGDSAMYLCASSSKGDETQYFGPGTRLLVL.

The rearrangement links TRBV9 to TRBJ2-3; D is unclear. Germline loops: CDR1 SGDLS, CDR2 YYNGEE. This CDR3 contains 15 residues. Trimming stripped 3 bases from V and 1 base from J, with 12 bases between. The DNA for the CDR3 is TGTGCCAGCAGCGCTCCGCACCAGGGCACAGATACGCAGTATTTT. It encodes CASSAPHQGTDTQYF.

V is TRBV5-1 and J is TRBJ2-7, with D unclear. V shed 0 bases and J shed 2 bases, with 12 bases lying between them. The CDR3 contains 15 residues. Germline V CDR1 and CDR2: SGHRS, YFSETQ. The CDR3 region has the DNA TGCGCCAGCAGCTTGGGCCTAAATCCAACCTACGAGCAGTACTTC. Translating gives CASSLGLNPTYEQYF.

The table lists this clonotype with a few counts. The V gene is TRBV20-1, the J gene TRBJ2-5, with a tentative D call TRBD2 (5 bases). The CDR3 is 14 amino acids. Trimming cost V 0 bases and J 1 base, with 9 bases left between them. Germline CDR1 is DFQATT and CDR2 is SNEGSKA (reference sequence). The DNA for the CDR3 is TGCAGTGCTAGAGATCCGGGATTCCAAGAGACCCAGTACTTC. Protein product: CSARDPGFQETQYF.